This entry lists 28 T cell receptor beta chains sequenced from one sample in a study of T cell repertoires in cytomegalovirus infection (dated by TCRdb to about 2019). The run used an Illumina HiSeq 1500. In TCRdb, the public reads were trimmed at Q25 with fastp and aligned with MiXCR, with productive beta chains retained. Each CDR3 protein appears once, grouped with its most common genes and DNA. In this sample the table shows 150,000 to 200,000 distinct CDR3 sequences, roughly 27% of which occur a single time. The ten largest account for 30% to 35% of the sample. The sample comprised PBMCs. The receptors were gathered from a human donor in good health (CMV status not recorded). Some clones in this sample may be carry-over from other donors' samples.

This clonotype was counted between two and nine times. This chain links TRBV7-2 with TRBJ2-5, with TRBD2 as a possible D gene (6 bases). Germline V gene lookup returns CDR1 SGHTA and CDR2 FQGNSA. The V gene lost 1 base and the J gene lost 3 bases, with 9 bases spanning the gap. CDR3 length equals 14 residues. The CDR3 region has the DNA TGTGCCAGCAGCTTAGGTAGCGGAGAAGAGACCCAGTACTTC. Amino acid sequence: CASSLGSGEETQYF.

This chain joins TRBV7-3 and TRBJ2-2, with TRBD1 matching 8 bases. The CDR3 runs to 17 residues. V trimming: 1 base; J trimming: 5 bases; junction bases outside the gene matches: 9. The germline V gene encodes CDR1 SGHTA and CDR2 FQGTGA. CDR3 in amino acids: CASSLSSRQGRTGELFF. The DNA for the CDR3 is TGTGCCAGCAGCTTAAGTTCCCGACAGGGGAGGACCGGGGAGCTGTTTTTT.

This clonotype was seen repeatedly, ten times or more. The rearrangement uses TRBV7-2 and TRBJ2-7; 7 bases fit TRBD2. This CDR3 has 14 residues. Trimming removed 5 bases from V and 4 bases from J; junction bases left unmatched: 8. CDR1 and CDR2 from the germline V gene are SGHTA and FQGNSA. The CDR3 sequence: CASSDRTGGYEQYF. CDR3 bases: TGTGCCAGCAGCGACCGGACGGGGGGATACGAGCAGTACTTC. The full variable domain, its missing parts supplied by reference TRBV7-2 and TRBJ2-7, is GAGVSQSPSNKVTEKGKDVELRCDPISGHTALYWYRQSLGQGLEFLIYFQGNSAPDKSGLPSDRFSAERTGGSVSTLTIQRTQQEDSAVYLCASSDRTGGYEQYFGPGTRLTVT.

In its sample, this clonotype was seen many times. The chain joins TRBV7-2 to TRBJ1-2; no definite D call. The CDR3 consists of 15 residues. Germline lookup yields CDR1 SGHTA and CDR2 FQGNSA. The germline V and J ends were trimmed by 1 base and 2 bases, with 11 bases remaining between them. The CDR3 DNA is TGTGCCAGCAGCTTAGGGGCAGCAAACAACTATGGCTACACCTTC. Translating it yields CASSLGAANNYGYTF.

This clonotype came up once. V is TRBV5-5 and J is TRBJ1-2; D is uncertain. Trimming removed 0 bases at V and 4 bases at J, with 7 bases between. Germline values: CDR1 SGHKS, CDR2 YYEKEE (reference sequence). CDR3 length equals 13 residues. For the CDR3, the DNA is TGTGCCAGCAGCTTGGGAGGGTTCTATGGCTACACCTTC. Translation: CASSLGGFYGYTF. Full variable domain (missing parts from reference TRBV5-5 and TRBJ1-2): DAGVTQSPTHLIKTRGQQVTLRCSPISGHKSVSWYQQVLGQGPQFIFQYYEKEERGRGNFPDRFSARQFPNYSSELNVNALLLGDSALYLCASSLGGFYGYTFGSGTRLTVV.

This chain links TRBV20-1 with TRBJ1-4, with 8 nucleotides matching TRBD1. Germline V gene lookup returns CDR1 DFQATT and CDR2 SNEGSKA (reference sequence). The length of the CDR3 is 15 residues. V shed 0 bases and J 8 bases; nucleotides not matched to a gene: 8. CDR3 protein: CSARDDGQGEEKLFF. As DNA, the CDR3 is TGCAGTGCTAGAGATGATGGACAGGGCGAAGAAAAACTGTTTTTT.

This clonotype has only one observation. This rearrangement joins TRBV5-1 to TRBJ2-6; D gene unclear. Germline assignment: CDR1 SGHRS and CDR2 YFSETQ. The CDR3 consists of 13 residues. The ends were cut back, 4 bases at V and 7 bases at J, with 9 bases in the middle. CDR3 loop: CASSPGFANVLTF. The CDR3 bases are TGCGCCAGCAGCCCCGGGTTCGCCAACGTCCTGACTTTC.

This clonotype was counted between two and nine times. This rearrangement joins TRBV19 to TRBJ2-5; perhaps D is TRBD1 or TRBD2 (5 bases each). Germline loops: CDR1 LNHDA, CDR2 SQIVND (reference sequence). This CDR3 is built from 14 residues. The V gene lost 7 bases and the J gene lost 5 bases, with 17 bases spanning the gap. CDR3 amino acids: CASTRLWGSETQYF. As DNA, the CDR3 is TGTGCCAGTACCCGACTGTGGGGGTCGGAGACCCAGTACTTC.

V and J are TRBV12-3 or TRBV12-4 and TRBJ2-7; 8 nucleotides line up with TRBD1. The trim removed 4 bases at V and 0 bases at J, leaving 14 bases unmatched. CDR3 length: 18 residues. CDR3 sequence reads: CASSSLRNRGKSSYEQYF. CDR3 bases: TGTGCCAGCAGTTCCCTAAGGAACAGGGGGAAGAGCTCCTACGAGCAGTACTTC.

The table lists this clonotype with a few counts. Its ends do not fully match the called genes, so a read error is possible. The CDR3 DNA follows: TGTGCCGGCAGTAGGGACTCCCTGGCCAAGGAGCTGTTTTTT. Translation gives CAGSRDSLAKELFF. The rearrangement joins TRBV7-3 to TRBJ2-2; D may be TRBD2 (6 bases). Germline CDR1 is SGHTA and CDR2 is FQGTGA. The CDR3 is 14 amino acids.

This clonotype appeared a few times. V gene TRBV20-1 combines with J gene TRBJ2-1; TRBD1 might be the D (6 bases). Germline lookup yields CDR1 DFQATT and CDR2 SNEGSKA (reference sequence). V dropped 6 bases and J dropped 6 bases, with 9 bases sitting between them. This CDR3 region has 11 residues. In DNA form, the CDR3 reads TGCAGTGCCAACAGGGCCAATGAGCAGTTCTTC. It yields the protein CSANRANEQFF.

This clonotype showed up just a few times. The chain couples TRBV6-5 to TRBJ2-2; D call uncertain. CDR3 length: 16 amino acids. Germline CDR1 reads MNHEY; CDR2 reads SVGAGI. V was shortened by 2 bases and J by 1 base, with 11 bases between the two germline ends. The CDR3 DNA reads TGTGCCAGCAGTTACGGCATACAGCTGAACACCGGGGAGCTGTTTTTT. As protein: CASSYGIQLNTGELFF.

This clonotype was counted only a few times. The chain employs TRBV7-2 and TRBJ1-2; D gene uncertain. CDR3 length: 14 amino acids. Trimming shortened V by 5 bases and J by 1 base, and 11 bases separated the two germline ends. Germline assignment: CDR1 SGHTA and CDR2 FQGNSA. The CDR3 spells CASSPGRVNYGYTF. The CDR3 DNA reads TGTGCCAGCAGCCCCGGGAGGGTTAACTATGGCTACACCTTC.

The chain joins TRBV30 to TRBJ1-1; D unresolved. Trimming took off 2 bases at V and 6 bases at J, with 13 bases between the two ends. This CDR3 is built from 13 residues. Looked up from germline, CDR1 is GTSNPN and CDR2 is SVGIG (reference sequence). The CDR3 region is CAWSPRPGAEAFF. The CDR3 region has the DNA TGTGCCTGGAGTCCCCGGCCGGGCGCTGAAGCTTTCTTT.

The chain has TRBV20-1 and TRBJ2-7; D uncertain. Trimming stripped 0 bases from V and 3 bases from J, with 12 bases between. The length of the CDR3 is 14 residues. Looked up from germline, CDR1 is DFQATT and CDR2 is SNEGSKA (reference sequence). DNA for the CDR3: TGCAGTGCTAGAGAGGCAGGCGATTTCTACGAGCAGTACTTC. The encoded protein is CSAREAGDFYEQYF.

This clonotype turned up a few times. This chain uses TRBV4-1 with TRBJ1-1, with 7 bases identical to TRBD1. Germline V CDR1 and CDR2: MGHRA, YSYEKL. The CDR3 consists of 15 residues. J gave up 0 bases and V 4 bases, and 5 bases lay outside the gene matches. The CDR3 region is CASSLGTVMNTEAFF. The CDR3, as DNA: TGCGCCAGCAGCCTTGGGACAGTGATGAACACTGAAGCTTTCTTT.

V usage is TRBV2 and J usage is TRBJ2-6; unclear D gene. From germline, CDR1 is SNHLY and CDR2 FYNNEI. This CDR3 region has 14 residues. The ends were cut back, 4 bases at V and 4 bases at J, with 8 bases in the middle. This CDR3 reads CASSVPSGANVLTF. The CDR3 DNA follows: TGTGCCAGCAGTGTTCCCTCCGGGGCCAACGTCCTGACTTTC.

For this clonotype: The junction departs from the called germline gene at one end, perhaps through a read error. V is TRBV6-6 and J is TRBJ1-1, with unresolved D. The CDR3 covers 14 residues. The germline V gene encodes CDR1 MNHNY and CDR2 SVGAGI (reference sequence). For the CDR3, the DNA is TGTGCCCGCAGTCTCGCCTCGTTGAACACTGAAGCTTTCTTT. This gives the protein CARSLASLNTEAFF.

The chain recombines TRBV7-2 with TRBJ2-3; a weak D match, TRBD2 (6 bases). The germline CDR1 and CDR2 sequences are SGHTA and FQGNSA. With 3 bases removed from V and 0 bases from J, the gap between germline ends came to 10 bases. This CDR3 comprises 15 residues. The CDR3 sequence is CASSFSRESTDTQYF. The CDR3 bases are TGTGCCAGCAGCTTTTCTCGGGAGAGCACAGATACGCAGTATTTT.

This clonotype was seen a handful of times. V gene TRBV7-6 combines with J gene TRBJ2-4; D gene unclear. The CDR3 length is 12 residues. V dropped 4 bases and J dropped 8 bases, with 9 bases sitting between them. Germline CDR1 and CDR2: SGHVS and FNYEAQ. The CDR3 sequence is CASSSLRDIQYF. The CDR3 DNA is TGTGCCAGCAGCTCCCTTCGGGACATTCAGTACTTC.

This clonotype turned up a few times. J is TRBJ1-2 and V is TRBV7-8, with a weak D call TRBD1 (6 bases). V lost 1 base and J 7 bases, leaving 16 bases between the germline ends. CDR1 SGHVS and CDR2 FQNEAQ come from the germline V gene. The CDR3 extends over 15 amino acids. The CDR3: CASSLEPGDLSGYTF. The CDR3 bases are TGTGCCAGCAGCTTAGAACCAGGGGATCTAAGTGGCTACACCTTC.

This clonotype was picked up many times. J is TRBJ1-2 and V is TRBV7-2; 9 bases are shared with TRBD1. This CDR3 contains 15 residues. Germline values: CDR1 SGHTA, CDR2 FQGNSA. The ends lost 3 bases at V and 6 bases at J; junction bases unmatched: 8. CDR3: CASSFPGQGQNGYTF. The CDR3 DNA follows: TGTGCCAGCAGCTTTCCGGGACAGGGCCAGAATGGCTACACCTTC.

The chain joins TRBV4-1 to TRBJ1-2; D not resolved. Trimming stripped 0 bases from V and 1 base from J, with 12 bases between. The length of the CDR3 is 16 residues. Per germline, CDR1 MGHRA and CDR2 YSYEKL. This chain's CDR3 is CASSQDWSADNYGYTF. CDR3 in DNA: TGCGCCAGCAGCCAAGATTGGTCCGCAGATAACTATGGCTACACCTTC.

The genes are TRBV2 and TRBJ2-1; 7 positions match TRBD2. J lost 1 base, V lost 8 bases, and 8 bases had no gene match. The CDR3 length is 15 residues. Germline V lookup: CDR1 SNHLY, CDR2 FYNNEI. The CDR3 here is CASGEGLGSYNEQFF. In DNA, the CDR3 is TGTGCCAGCGGGGAGGGGCTGGGGTCCTACAATGAGCAGTTCTTC.

This clonotype was seen a handful of times. The chain uses TRBV7-2 and TRBJ1-1; weak D call: TRBD1 (6 bases). CDR3 size: 14 residues. Germline V gives CDR1 SGHTA, CDR2 FQGNSA. Trimming pared 3 bases from V and 1 base from J, leaving 9 bases between. This CDR3 is CASSLIQGNTEAFF. Here the CDR3 DNA reads TGTGCCAGCAGCTTGATACAGGGGAACACTGAAGCTTTCTTT.

This chain connects TRBV6-1 to TRBJ2-5; D is unclear. The CDR3 consists of 10 residues. V lost 11 bases and J lost 5, with 9 bases in between. The germline V gene encodes CDR1 MNHNS and CDR2 SASEGT. The CDR3: CAARRETQYF. The CDR3 DNA reads as TGTGCCGCCCGACGGGAGACCCAGTACTTC.

The chain couples TRBV7-2 to TRBJ1-4; D is unclear. The V and J ends lost 2 bases and 8 bases respectively, with 6 bases between them. From germline, CDR1 is SGHTA and CDR2 FQGNSA. CDR3 length: 12 residues. The CDR3 loop is CASSLFGEKLFF. Here the CDR3 DNA reads TGTGCCAGCAGCTTATTTGGGGAAAAACTGTTTTTT.

In its sample, this clonotype was seen many times. J is TRBJ1-1 and V is TRBV7-3, with D perhaps TRBD1 (5 bases). This CDR3 comprises 13 residues. CDR1 is SGHTA, CDR2 FQGTGA, per germline. V lost 5 bases and J lost 6, with 13 bases in between. The CDR3 sequence is CASSPLWGAEAFF. The CDR3 region has the DNA TGTGCCAGCAGCCCCTTATGGGGGGCTGAAGCTTTCTTT.